Sequencing of this T cell receptor beta chain was carried out in a study of T cell responses to AZD1222 COVID-19 vaccine. Here immunoSEQ multiplex PCR was the method, and the copy in TCRdb shows in-frame clones only, minus some. The data show 98,000 or so clones, 75% to 90% seen once. On this clone: Its antigen is unknown.

V lost 0 bases, J lost 5 bases, and 13 bases lay in between. The CDR3 length is 15 residues. Germline CDR1 and CDR2: MNHNY and SVGAGI (reference sequence). Study-wide results and limits: The breadth and depth of Spike-specific TCRs increased once two AZD1222 doses had been given.

J is TRBJ1-2 and V is TRBV6-6, with D maybe TRBD1 (5 bases). The source was peripheral blood, collected on day 0 of AZD1222 vaccination. The source is an adult in good health. The chain's CDR3 is CASSYSPGGKYGYTF. Here the CDR3 DNA reads TGTGCCAGCAGTTACTCGCCGGGGGGTAAATATGGCTACACCTTC.